This T cell receptor beta chain is drawn from a study of T-cell memory formation after mild COVID-19. Study in general: TCR clusters were largely donor specific.

The CDR3 is made up of 13 amino acids. Germline V gene sequence: CDR1 LGHDT, CDR2 YNNKEL (reference sequence). V was cut by 3 bases and J by 5 bases, with 10 bases left in between. MiXCR was run by TCRdb on the 5' RACE reads, yielding one entry per CDR3 protein. The sample yields hundreds of thousands of distinct CDR3 sequences, under 20% seen once. General observations from the study: Pre-infection memory already had some responding clones, implying cross-reactive memory joined. Researchers report contracting CD4+ clones mostly in CM and EM, with CD8+ clones in EMRA.

Only a few counts were recorded for this clonotype. What it binds is unknown. The material sequenced was PBMCs or a T cell subset sorted from them (not recorded which). This sequence originates from a man aged 18 to 30 who had mild COVID-19 (a few samples of this study predate the infection). Cell type and time point are not known. The V and J genes are TRBV3-1 and TRBJ1-2, with D perhaps matching TRBD1 (5 bases). The CDR3 DNA reads as TGTGCCAGCAGCCAGGGACGCGTTTATGGCTACACCTTC. Translating it yields CASSQGRVYGYTF.